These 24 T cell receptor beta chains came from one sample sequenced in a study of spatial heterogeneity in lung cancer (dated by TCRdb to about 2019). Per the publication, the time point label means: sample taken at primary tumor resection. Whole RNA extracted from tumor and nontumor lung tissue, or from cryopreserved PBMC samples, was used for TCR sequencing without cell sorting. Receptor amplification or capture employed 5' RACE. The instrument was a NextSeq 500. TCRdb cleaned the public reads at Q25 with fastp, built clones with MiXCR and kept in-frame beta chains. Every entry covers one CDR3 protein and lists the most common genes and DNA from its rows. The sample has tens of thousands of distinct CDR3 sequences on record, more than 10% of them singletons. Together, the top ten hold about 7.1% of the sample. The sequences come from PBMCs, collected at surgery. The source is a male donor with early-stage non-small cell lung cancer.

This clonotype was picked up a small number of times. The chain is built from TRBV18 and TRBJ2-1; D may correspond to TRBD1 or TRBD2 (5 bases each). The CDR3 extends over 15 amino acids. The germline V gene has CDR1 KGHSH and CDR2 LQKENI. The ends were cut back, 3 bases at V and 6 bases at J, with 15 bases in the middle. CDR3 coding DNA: TGTGCCAGCTCACCTCCAGGGACGGTGCGCAATGAGCAGTTCTTC. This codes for CASSPPGTVRNEQFF.

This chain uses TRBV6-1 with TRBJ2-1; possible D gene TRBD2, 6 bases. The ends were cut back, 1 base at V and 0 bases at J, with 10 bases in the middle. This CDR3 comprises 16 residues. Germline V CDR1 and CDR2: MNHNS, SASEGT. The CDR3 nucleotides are TGTGCCAGCAGTGAAGTGCGGGACGCCTCCTACAATGAGCAGTTCTTC. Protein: CASSEVRDASYNEQFF.

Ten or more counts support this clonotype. CDR3 DNA: TGCAGCGTTGGTTTTAGCGGGATCTACAATGAGCAGTTCTTC. Its translation: CSVGFSGIYNEQFF. J is TRBJ2-1 and V is TRBV29-1; TRBD2 matches 8 bases. Germline V gene sequence: CDR1 SQVTM, CDR2 ANQGSEA. Trimming took 4 bases from V and 3 from J; bases not matched to a gene: 5. This CDR3 region has 14 residues.

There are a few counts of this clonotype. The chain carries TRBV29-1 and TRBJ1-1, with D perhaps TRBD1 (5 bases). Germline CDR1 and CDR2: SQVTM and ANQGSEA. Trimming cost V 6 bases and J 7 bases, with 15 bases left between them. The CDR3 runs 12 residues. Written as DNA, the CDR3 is TGCAGCGTCGACCCTCTCGACAGTGAAGCTTTCTTT. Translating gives CSVDPLDSEAFF.

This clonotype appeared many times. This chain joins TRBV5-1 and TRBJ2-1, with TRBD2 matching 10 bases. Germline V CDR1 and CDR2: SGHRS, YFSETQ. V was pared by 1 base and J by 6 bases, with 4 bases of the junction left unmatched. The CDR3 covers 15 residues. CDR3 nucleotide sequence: TGCGCCAGCAGCTTGACGGCTAGCGGGAGCAATGAGCAGTTCTTC. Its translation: CASSLTASGSNEQFF.

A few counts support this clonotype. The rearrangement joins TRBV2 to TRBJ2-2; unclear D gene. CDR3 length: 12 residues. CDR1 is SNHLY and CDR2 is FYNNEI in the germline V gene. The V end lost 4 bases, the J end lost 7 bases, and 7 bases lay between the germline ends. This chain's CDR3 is CASSVSVGELFF. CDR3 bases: TGTGCCAGCAGTGTATCTGTCGGGGAGCTGTTTTTT.

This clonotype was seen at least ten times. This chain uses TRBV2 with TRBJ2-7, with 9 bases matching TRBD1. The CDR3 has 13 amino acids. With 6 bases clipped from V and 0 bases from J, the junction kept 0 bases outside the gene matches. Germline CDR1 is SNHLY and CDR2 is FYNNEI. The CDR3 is CASRGQGSYEQYF. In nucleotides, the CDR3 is TGTGCCAGCAGGGGACAGGGCTCCTACGAGCAGTACTTC. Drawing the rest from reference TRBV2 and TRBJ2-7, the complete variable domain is EPEVTQTPSHQVTQMGQEVILRCVPISNHLYFYWYRQILGQKVEFLVSFYNNEISEKSEIFDDQFSVERPDGSNFTLKIRSTKLEDSAMYFCASRGQGSYEQYFGPGTRLTVT.

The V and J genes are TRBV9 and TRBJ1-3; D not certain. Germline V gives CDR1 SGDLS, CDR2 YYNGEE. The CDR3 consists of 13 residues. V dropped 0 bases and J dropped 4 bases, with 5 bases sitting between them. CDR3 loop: CASSVGVGNTIYF. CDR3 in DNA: TGTGCCAGCAGCGTAGGGGTCGGAAACACCATATATTTT.

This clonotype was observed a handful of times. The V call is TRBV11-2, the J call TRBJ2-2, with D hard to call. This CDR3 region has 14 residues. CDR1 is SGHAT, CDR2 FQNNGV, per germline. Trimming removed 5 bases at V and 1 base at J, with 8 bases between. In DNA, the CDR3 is TGTGCCAGCAGCGGGCACAGGAACACCGGGGAGCTGTTTTTT. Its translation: CASSGHRNTGELFF.

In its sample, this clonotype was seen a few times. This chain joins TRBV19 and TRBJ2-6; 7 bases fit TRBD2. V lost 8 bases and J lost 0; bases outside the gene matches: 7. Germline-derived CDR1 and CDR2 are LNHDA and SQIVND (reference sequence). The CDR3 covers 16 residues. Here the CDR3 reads CASAGRTNSGANVLTF. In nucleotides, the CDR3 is TGTGCCAGTGCCGGGAGGACCAACTCTGGGGCCAACGTCCTGACTTTC.

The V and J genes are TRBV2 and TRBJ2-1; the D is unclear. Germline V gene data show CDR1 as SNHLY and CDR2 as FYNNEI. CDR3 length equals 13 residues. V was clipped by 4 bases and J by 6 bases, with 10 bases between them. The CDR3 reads CASSVAQVNEQFF. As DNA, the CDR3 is TGTGCCAGCAGTGTCGCCCAGGTCAATGAGCAGTTCTTC.

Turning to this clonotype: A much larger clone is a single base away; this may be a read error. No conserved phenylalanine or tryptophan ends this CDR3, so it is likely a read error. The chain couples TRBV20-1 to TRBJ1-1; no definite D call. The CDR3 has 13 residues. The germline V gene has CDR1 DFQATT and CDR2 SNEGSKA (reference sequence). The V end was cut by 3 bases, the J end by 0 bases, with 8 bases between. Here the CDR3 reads CSARRQMNTEAFL. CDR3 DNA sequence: TGCAGTGCTAGGAGACAAATGAACACTGAAGCTTTCTTA.

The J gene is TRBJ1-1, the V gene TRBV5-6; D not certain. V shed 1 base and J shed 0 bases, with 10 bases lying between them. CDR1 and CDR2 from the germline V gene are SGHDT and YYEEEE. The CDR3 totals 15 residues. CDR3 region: CASSLNRLLNTEAFF. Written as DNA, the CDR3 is TGTGCCAGCAGCTTGAACCGGTTGCTGAACACTGAAGCTTTCTTT.

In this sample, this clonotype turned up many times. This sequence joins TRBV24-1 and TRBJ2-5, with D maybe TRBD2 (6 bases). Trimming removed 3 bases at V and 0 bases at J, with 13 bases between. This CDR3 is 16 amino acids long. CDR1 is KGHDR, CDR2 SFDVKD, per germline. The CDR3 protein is CATSDHWEADQETQYF. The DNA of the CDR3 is TGTGCCACCAGTGATCATTGGGAGGCGGACCAAGAGACCCAGTACTTC.

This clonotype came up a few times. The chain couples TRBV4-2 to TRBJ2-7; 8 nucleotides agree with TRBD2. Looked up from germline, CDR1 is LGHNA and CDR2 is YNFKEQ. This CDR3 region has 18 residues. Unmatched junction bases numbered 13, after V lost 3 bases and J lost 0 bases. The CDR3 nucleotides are TGTGCCAGCAGCCAGCGTGCCCCGGAGCGGGGGAGCTCCTACGAGCAGTACTTC. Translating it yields CASSQRAPERGSSYEQYF.

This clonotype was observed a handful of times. The CDR3 DNA is TGCAGTGCTAGAGAGGACAGTTACAATGAGCAGTTCTTC. Its translation is CSAREDSYNEQFF. This chain joins TRBV20-1 and TRBJ2-1, with a tentative D call TRBD1 (6 bases). Per the germline V gene, CDR1 is DFQATT and CDR2 is SNEGSKA (reference sequence). Trimming pared 0 bases from V and 4 bases from J, leaving 7 bases between. CDR3 length equals 13 residues.

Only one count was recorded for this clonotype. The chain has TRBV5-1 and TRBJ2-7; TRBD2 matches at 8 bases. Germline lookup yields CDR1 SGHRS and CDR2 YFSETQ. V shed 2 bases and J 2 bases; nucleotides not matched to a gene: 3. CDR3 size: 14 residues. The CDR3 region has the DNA TGCGCCAGCAGCTTTACGGGAGGGACCTACGAGCAGTACTTC. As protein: CASSFTGGTYEQYF.

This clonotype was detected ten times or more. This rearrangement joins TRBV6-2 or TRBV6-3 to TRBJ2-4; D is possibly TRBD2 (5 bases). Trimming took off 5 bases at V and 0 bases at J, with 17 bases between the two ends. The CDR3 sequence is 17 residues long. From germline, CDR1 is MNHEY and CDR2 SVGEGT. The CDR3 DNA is TGTGCCAGCAGTCGAGCGGACGCTGCCCTAGCCAAAAACATTCAGTACTTC. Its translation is CASSRADAALAKNIQYF.

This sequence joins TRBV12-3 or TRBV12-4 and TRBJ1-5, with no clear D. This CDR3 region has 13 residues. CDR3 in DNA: TGTGCTTCCGGGTCCACCTCGGGACAGCCCCAGCATTTT. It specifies CASGSTSGQPQHF.

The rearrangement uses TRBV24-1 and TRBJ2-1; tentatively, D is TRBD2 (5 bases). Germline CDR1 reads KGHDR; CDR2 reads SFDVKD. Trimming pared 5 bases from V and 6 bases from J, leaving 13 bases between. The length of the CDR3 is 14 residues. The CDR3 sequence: CATSALGRGNEQFF. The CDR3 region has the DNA TGTGCCACCAGTGCTCTCGGACGGGGCAATGAGCAGTTCTTC.

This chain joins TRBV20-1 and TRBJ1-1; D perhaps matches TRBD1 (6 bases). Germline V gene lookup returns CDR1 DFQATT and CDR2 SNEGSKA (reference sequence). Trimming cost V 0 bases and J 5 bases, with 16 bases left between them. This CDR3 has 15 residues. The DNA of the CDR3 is TGCAGTGCTAGAGATCGAAGGGGGGGAGAGACTGAAGCTTTCTTT. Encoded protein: CSARDRRGGETEAFF.

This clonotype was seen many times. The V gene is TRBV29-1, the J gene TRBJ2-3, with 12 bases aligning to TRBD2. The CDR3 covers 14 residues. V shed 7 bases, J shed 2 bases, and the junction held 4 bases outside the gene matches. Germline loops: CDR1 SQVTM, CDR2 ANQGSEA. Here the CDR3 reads CSERLAGVTDTQYF. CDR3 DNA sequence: TGCAGCGAAAGACTAGCGGGAGTCACAGATACGCAGTATTTT.

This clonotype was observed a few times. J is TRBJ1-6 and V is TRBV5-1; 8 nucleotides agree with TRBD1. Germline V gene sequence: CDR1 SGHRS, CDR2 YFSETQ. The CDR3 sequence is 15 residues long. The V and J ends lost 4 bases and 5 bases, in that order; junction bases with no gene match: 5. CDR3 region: CASSRSGQDNSPLHF. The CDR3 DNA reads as TGCGCCAGCAGCAGGTCGGGACAGGATAATTCACCCCTCCACTTT.

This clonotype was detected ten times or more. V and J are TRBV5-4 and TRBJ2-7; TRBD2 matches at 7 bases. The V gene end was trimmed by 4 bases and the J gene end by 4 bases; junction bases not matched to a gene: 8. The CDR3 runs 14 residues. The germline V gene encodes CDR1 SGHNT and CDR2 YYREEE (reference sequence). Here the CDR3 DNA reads TGTGCCAGCAGCGGGGGGGGACTCGGATACGAGCAGTACTTC. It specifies CASSGGGLGYEQYF.